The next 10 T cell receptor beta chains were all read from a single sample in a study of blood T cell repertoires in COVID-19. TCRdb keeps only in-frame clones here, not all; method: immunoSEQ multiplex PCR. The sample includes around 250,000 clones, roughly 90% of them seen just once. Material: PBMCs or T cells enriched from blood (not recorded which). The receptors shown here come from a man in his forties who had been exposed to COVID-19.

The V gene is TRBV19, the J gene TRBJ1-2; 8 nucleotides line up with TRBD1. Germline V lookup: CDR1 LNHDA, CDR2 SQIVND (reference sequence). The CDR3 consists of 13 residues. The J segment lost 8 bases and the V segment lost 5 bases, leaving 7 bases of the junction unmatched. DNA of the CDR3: TGTGCCAGTAGTCTTACAGGGGACAGGGGCTACACCTTC. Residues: CASSLTGDRGYTF.

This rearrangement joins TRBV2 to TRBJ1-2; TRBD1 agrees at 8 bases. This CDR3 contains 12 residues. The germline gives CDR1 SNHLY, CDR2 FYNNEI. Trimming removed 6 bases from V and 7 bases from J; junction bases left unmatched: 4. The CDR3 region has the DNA TGTGCCAGCAGCCAGGGGGCGGTTGGCTACACCTTC. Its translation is CASSQGAVGYTF. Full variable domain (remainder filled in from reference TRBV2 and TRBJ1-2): EPEVTQTPSHQVTQMGQEVILRCVPISNHLYFYWYRQILGQKVEFLVSFYNNEISEKSEIFDDQFSVERPDGSNFTLKIRSTKLEDSAMYFCASSQGAVGYTFGSGTRLTVV.

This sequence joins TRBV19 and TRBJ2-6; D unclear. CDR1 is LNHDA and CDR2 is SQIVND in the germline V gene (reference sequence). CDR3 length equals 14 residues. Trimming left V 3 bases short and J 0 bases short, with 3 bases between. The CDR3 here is CASSIGSGANVLTF. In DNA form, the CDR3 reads TGTGCCAGTAGTATCGGCTCTGGGGCCAACGTCCTGACTTTC.

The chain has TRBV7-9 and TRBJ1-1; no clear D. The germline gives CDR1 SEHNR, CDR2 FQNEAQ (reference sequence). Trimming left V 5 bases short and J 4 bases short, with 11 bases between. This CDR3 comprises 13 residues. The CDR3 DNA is TGTGCCAGCAGCCCTAAACGGAGCACTGAAGCTTTCTTT. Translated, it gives CASSPKRSTEAFF.

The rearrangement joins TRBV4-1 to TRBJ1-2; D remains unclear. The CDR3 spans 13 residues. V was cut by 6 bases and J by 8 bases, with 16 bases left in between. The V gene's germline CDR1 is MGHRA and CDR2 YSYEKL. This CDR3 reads CASSSLAGEGYTF. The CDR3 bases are TGCGCCAGCAGTTCACTAGCCGGGGAGGGCTACACCTTC.

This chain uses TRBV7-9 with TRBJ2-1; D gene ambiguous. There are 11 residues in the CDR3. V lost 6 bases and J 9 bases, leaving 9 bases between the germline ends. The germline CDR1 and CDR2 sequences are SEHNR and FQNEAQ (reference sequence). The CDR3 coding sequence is TGTGCCAGCAGGCCCGAGGTTGAGCAGTTCTTC. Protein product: CASRPEVEQFF.

CDR3 sequence reads: CASSQDGTGYNEQFF. CDR3 sequence (DNA): TGCGCCAGCAGCCAAGATGGTACAGGCTACAATGAGCAGTTCTTC. This chain joins TRBV4-3 and TRBJ2-1; D may be TRBD1 (5 bases). CDR1 and CDR2 from the germline V gene are LGHNA and YSLEER. The CDR3 spans 15 residues. The V gene lost 0 bases and the J gene lost 3 bases, with 9 bases spanning the gap.

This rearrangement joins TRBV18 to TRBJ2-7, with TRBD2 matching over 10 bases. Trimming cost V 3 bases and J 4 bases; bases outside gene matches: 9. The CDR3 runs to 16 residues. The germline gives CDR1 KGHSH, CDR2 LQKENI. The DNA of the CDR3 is TGTGCCAGCTCACCGGCCAGCGGGAGGGAGATGTACGAGCAGTACTTC. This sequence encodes CASSPASGREMYEQYF.

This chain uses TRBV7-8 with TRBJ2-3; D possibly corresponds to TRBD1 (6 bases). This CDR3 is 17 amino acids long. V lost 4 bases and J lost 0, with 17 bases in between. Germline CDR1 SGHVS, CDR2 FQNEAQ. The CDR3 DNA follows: TGTGCCAGCAGCTCCCTCTCTGGGGGCAGAAGCACAGATACGCAGTATTTT. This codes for CASSSLSGGRSTDTQYF.

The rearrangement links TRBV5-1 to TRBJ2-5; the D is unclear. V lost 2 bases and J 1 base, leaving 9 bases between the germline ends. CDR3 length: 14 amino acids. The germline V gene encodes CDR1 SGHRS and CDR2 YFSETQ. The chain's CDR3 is CASSFTGLQETQYF. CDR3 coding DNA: TGCGCCAGCAGCTTTACGGGTCTCCAAGAGACCCAGTACTTC.